This T cell receptor beta chain was sequenced for a study of blood T cell repertoires in COVID-19. Per germline, CDR1 SGHNT and CDR2 YENEEA. There are 13 residues in the CDR3. Produced via immunoSEQ multiplex PCR; TCRdb's table is partial and in-frame only. The top ten hold approximately 1.8% of the sample, which has a few hundred thousand clones, 89% seen once. This clone was detected only once. A read error may produce the germline difference seen at one junction end. The sequenced material came from PBMCs or T cells enriched from blood (not recorded which). This sequence originates from an older woman who had recovered from COVID-19. This chain links TRBV11-3 with TRBJ2-7; a possible D gene is TRBD2 (6 bases). Here the CDR3 reads CASSLDFGQGGDF. CDR3 sequence (DNA): TGTGCCAGCAGCTTAGATTTCGGGCAGGGAGGAGACTTC.